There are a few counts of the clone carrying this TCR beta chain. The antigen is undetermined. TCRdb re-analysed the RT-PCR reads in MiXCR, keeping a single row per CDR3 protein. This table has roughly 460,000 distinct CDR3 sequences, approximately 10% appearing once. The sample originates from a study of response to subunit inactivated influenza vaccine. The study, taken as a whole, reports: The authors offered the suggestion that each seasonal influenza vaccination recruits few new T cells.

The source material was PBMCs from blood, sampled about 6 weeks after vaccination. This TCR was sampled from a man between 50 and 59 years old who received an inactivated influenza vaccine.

CDR3 bases: TGTGCCAGCAGTTACTCGATCCAGACAATGAACACTGAAGCTTTCTTT. Translating it yields CASSYSIQTMNTEAFF. V and J are TRBV6-2 or TRBV6-3 and TRBJ1-1; D gene ambiguous. The CDR3 is 16 residues long. V lost 0 bases and J lost 0, with 11 bases in between. Germline V gene lookup returns CDR1 MNHEY and CDR2 SVGEGT.